This T cell receptor beta chain was found in a study of T cell changes during pregnancy in multiple sclerosis. TCRdb keeps only in-frame clones here, not all; method: immunoSEQ multiplex PCR. The data hold approximately 34,000 clones, with just over 90% observed a single time. Points on this clone: The same CDR3 arises from other DNA sequences in this sample as well.

This CDR3 has 13 amino acids. V lost 4 bases to trimming and J lost 1 base, with 9 bases between them. The V gene's germline CDR1 is SGDLS and CDR2 YYNGEE. The input for sequencing was CD8+ T cells from peripheral blood mononuclear cells, taken in the first trimester of pregnancy. This chain joins TRBV9 and TRBJ2-7; D is uncertain. The TCR sequence derives from a female donor with multiple sclerosis, enrolled in a pregnancy study. The CDR3 reads CASSPRNSYEQYF. DNA for the CDR3: TGTGCCAGCAGCCCCAGGAATTCCTACGAGCAGTACTTC.